The clone carrying this T cell receptor beta chain was counted only a few times. Antigen unknown. This sample was taken from a study of T cell repertoires in cytomegalovirus infection. As for the study in general: TCR beta signatures that were public indicated CMV infection and matching HLA type. General study points: HLA-C-restricted CMV-specific TCR beta clonotypes prevailed in the ex vivo response.

This CDR3 comprises 13 residues. Germline V CDR1 and CDR2: SQVTM, ANQGSEA. V was shortened by 6 bases and J by 5 bases, with 17 bases between the two germline ends. Each CDR3 protein is one row after TCRdb ran MiXCR on the reads. The sample carries 200,000 to 300,000 distinct CDR3 sequences, roughly an eighth recorded once. The sequenced sample was PBMCs. The chain joins TRBV29-1 to TRBJ2-7; the D gene could be TRBD1 or TRBD2 (6 bases each). This TCR derives from a human donor in good health (CMV status not recorded). Some clones in this sample may be carry-over from other donors' samples. The CDR3 sequence: CSVAGGGLNEQYF. The CDR3 DNA is TGCAGCGTGGCCGGAGGGGGGCTAAACGAGCAGTACTTC.